This T cell receptor beta chain was profiled in a study of T cell responses to AZD1222 COVID-19 vaccine. Data came from immunoSEQ multiplex PCR; TCRdb stores just in-frame clones and leaves some out. Of more than 140,000 clones in the sample, 89% were seen once. This sequence was found in an adult in good health. Specimen: peripheral blood, collected on day 0 of AZD1222 vaccination.

CDR3 amino acids: CASSLVGQQETQYF. The CDR3 DNA sequence: TGCGCCAGCAGCTTGGTTGGGCAGCAAGAGACCCAGTACTTC. This chain uses TRBV5-1 with TRBJ2-5; D not certain. Germline CDR1 reads SGHRS; CDR2 reads YFSETQ. This CDR3 spans 14 amino acids. V lost 0 bases, J lost 2 bases, and 8 bases lay in between.